The source of this T cell receptor beta chain is a study of blood T cell repertoires in COVID-19. Study at large: Spain, Italy and the United States supplied samples that represented acute and convalescent COVID-19. The cDNA or gDNA used as material had been derived from T cells, B-cell-depleted T cells, or PBMCs.

Per the study methods: Amplification of reference gene primers provided the estimated nucleated cell counts. Produced via immunoSEQ multiplex PCR; TCRdb's table is partial and in-frame only. That table supplies the V and J calls and clone size; D and trimming were determined from the DNA. The sample yields some 140,000 clones, 83% seen once. Seattle participants joined during active infection and were tracked over time. The junction had 3 bases not matched to a gene; V was cut back by 3 bases and J by 0 bases. The CDR3 runs to 16 residues. CDR1 is KGHDR, CDR2 SFDVKD, per germline. Source material: peripheral blood. The rearrangement links TRBV24-1 to TRBJ2-2, with TRBD1 identical over 7 bases. This receptor was taken from a woman aged 55-70 years with COVID-19, enrolled during active disease. CDR3: CATSDPGGSNTGELFF. CDR3 DNA sequence: TGTGCCACCAGTGATCCAGGGGGTTCGAACACCGGGGAGCTGTTTTTT.